Below are 4 T cell receptor beta chains sequenced from a single sample in a study of CD8 T cells in ankylosing spondylitis. General study findings and limits: Characteristic of ankylosing spondylitis blood, it appeared, was a TCR beta motif comprising about eight highly homologous variants.

Antigens of these TCRs are unknown. MiXCR, run by TCRdb on the 5' RACE reads, gives a single entry per CDR3 protein. The sample has about 480,000 distinct CDR3 sequences, roughly 15% seen once. The sequencing sample was made of blood, either unsorted or a sorted T cell fraction (not recorded which). These receptors came from a male donor with ankylosing spondylitis.

The J gene is TRBJ2-1, the V gene TRBV4-1; D uncertain. Between the trimmed V and J ends, which lost 2 bases and 1 base, there was a span of 12 bases. In germline, CDR1 is MGHRA, CDR2 YSYEKL. This CDR3 contains 16 residues. The CDR3 sequence: CASSQRFPDSYNEQFF. In DNA form, the CDR3 reads TGCGCCAGCAGCCAACGGTTCCCCGATTCCTACAATGAGCAGTTCTTC.

This clonotype was seen a few times. The chain links TRBV5-1 to TRBJ2-5; no firm D call. The CDR3 length is 13 residues. V lost 5 bases and J 2 bases, leaving 10 bases between the germline ends. In germline, CDR1 is SGHRS, CDR2 YFSETQ. In DNA form, the CDR3 reads TGCGCCAGCAGGGGATCGGAACAAGAGACCCAGTACTTC. As protein: CASRGSEQETQYF.

This clonotype occurred many times. The chain links TRBV29-1 to TRBJ2-7, with D perhaps TRBD1 (6 bases). V lost 7 bases, J lost 6 bases, and 16 bases lay in between. The CDR3 consists of 12 residues. Germline assignment: CDR1 SQVTM and CDR2 ANQGSEA. DNA of the CDR3: TGCAGCGCTAAAGTGGGGGCCGCCGAGCAGTACTTC. It is translated as CSAKVGAAEQYF.

This clonotype was recorded only once. The chain joins TRBV7-9 to TRBJ2-7, with a possible D match to TRBD2 (7 bases). Trimming removed 5 bases from V and 4 bases from J, with 21 bases in between. Germline assignment: CDR1 SEHNR and CDR2 FQNEAQ (reference sequence). The CDR3 runs 16 residues. The CDR3 DNA follows: TGTGCCAGCAGCCCGGGGGGCAGCAGCCGTACGTACGAGCAGTACTTC. Amino acids: CASSPGGSSRTYEQYF.